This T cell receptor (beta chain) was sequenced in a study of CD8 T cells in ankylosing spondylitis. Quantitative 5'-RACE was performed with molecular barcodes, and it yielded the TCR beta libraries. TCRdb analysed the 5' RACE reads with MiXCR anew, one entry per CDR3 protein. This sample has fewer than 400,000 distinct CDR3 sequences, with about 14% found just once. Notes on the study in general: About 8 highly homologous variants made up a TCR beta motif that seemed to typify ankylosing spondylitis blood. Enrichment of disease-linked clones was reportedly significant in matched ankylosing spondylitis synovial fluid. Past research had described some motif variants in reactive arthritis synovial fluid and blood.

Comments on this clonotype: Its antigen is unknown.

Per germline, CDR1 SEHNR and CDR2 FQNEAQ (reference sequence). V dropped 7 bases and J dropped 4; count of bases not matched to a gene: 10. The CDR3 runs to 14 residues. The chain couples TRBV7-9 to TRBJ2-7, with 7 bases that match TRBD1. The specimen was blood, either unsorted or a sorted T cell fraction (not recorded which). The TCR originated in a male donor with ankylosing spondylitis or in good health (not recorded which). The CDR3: CASTSLVRGYEQYF. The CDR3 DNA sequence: TGTGCCAGCACCTCCCTAGTCAGGGGGTACGAGCAGTACTTC.